This T cell receptor (beta chain) was identified in a study of molecular identifiers for immune sequencing clone quantification. Germline V CDR1 and CDR2: LNHDA, SQIVND (reference sequence). V dropped 3 bases and J dropped 1; count of bases not matched to a gene: 7. CDR3 size: 17 residues. TCRdb redid the calling of the PCR reads with MiXCR, one entry per CDR3 protein. The data hold roughly 320,000 distinct CDR3 sequences, with around a fifth observed a single time. This clonotype was seen repeatedly, ten times or more. Sequenced input: naive CD8+ T cells from blood, with Jurkat cell RNA spiked in. Stated subset: FACS-sorted CD8+CD4-CCR7+CD45RA+ naive T cells. The TCR was taken from a human donor in good health. Some libraries in this study had Jurkat cell RNA spiked in. This chain links TRBV19 with TRBJ2-3, with 10 bases lining up with TRBD1. The CDR3 sequence is CASSIYWDRGRTDTQYF. The CDR3 DNA sequence: TGTGCCAGTAGTATCTATTGGGACAGGGGTCGCACAGATACGCAGTATTTT.